This TCR beta chain was identified in a study of a mutant IDH1 vaccine in newly diagnosed glioma. Germline loops: CDR1 MNHEY, CDR2 SVGAGI. The germline V and J ends were trimmed by 5 bases and 4 bases, with 9 bases remaining between them. This CDR3 region has 13 residues. Using immunoSEQ multiplex PCR, the repertoire was profiled, and TCRdb retains in-frame clones only, with some absent. Of around 26,000 clones in the sample, about 80% were seen once. As to time point: week 47, end of study. Vaccinated patients received 300 ug of mutant IDH1 20-mer peptide per dose, with topical imiquimod. With respect to this clone: Its antigen is undetermined.

The receptor comes from a man aged 40-50 years with glioma. Some clones in this sample may be carry-over from other donors' samples. Sequenced here: PBMCs, sampled from a glioma patient whose treatment included an IDH1 peptide vaccine. This rearrangement joins TRBV6-5 to TRBJ1-3; D unclear. The chain's CDR3 is CASSKRAGNTIYF. CDR3 DNA: TGTGCCAGCAGTAAAAGAGCCGGAAACACCATATATTTT.